The TCR beta chain described here comes from a study of tumor-infiltrating lymphocytes in oesophageal squamous cell carcinoma. TCRdb re-derived calls from the PCR reads in MiXCR, one entry per CDR3 protein. Counted here are about 11,000 distinct CDR3 sequences, roughly half occurring once; the ten biggest clones make up about 25%. This CDR3 region has 15 residues. Germline CDR1 and CDR2: ENHRY and SYGVKD. The sequenced sample consisted of esophageal tumor tissue. The sequence was collected from a male donor with esophageal squamous cell carcinoma. The chain uses TRBV10-3 and TRBJ2-5; no reliable D call. TRBJ2-1 explains the end of the DNA better; the J call may be wrong. The DNA of the CDR3 is TGTGCCATCAGTGAGTCGCACAGCAAGGGCAATGAGCAGTTCTTC. Its protein is CAISESHSKGNEQFF.